Shown below are 17 T cell receptor beta chains from a single sample sequenced in a study of cytomegalovirus exposure and HLA in healthy donors. Vbeta (60) and Jbeta (13) primers were used in the PCR. Profiling relied on immunoSEQ multiplex PCR, and the TCRdb table lists in-frame clones only, not all of them. The sample contains 90,000 to 150,000 clones, 65% to 85% of which appear only once. The sequencing input was PBMCs. The receptors were gathered from a woman aged 40 to 50 in good health and CMV-seropositive.

The rearrangement uses TRBV7-2 and TRBJ2-7, with TRBD1 as a possible D gene (6 bases). In germline, CDR1 is SGHTA, CDR2 FQGNSA. The CDR3 has 12 residues. Between the trimmed V and J ends, which lost 6 bases and 5 bases, there was a span of 11 bases. CDR3 sequence reads: CASSPGTHEQYF. The DNA for the CDR3 is TGTGCCAGCAGTCCCGGGACACACGAGCAGTACTTC.

The chain employs TRBV6-5 and TRBJ1-4, with D possibly TRBD1 on 5 matching bases. The germline gives CDR1 MNHEY, CDR2 SVGAGI. Trimming left V 5 bases short and J 7 bases short, with 8 bases between. This CDR3 comprises 12 residues. The CDR3 here is CASSRGSEKLFF. DNA for the CDR3: TGTGCCAGCAGTAGGGGAAGTGAAAAACTGTTTTTT.

The chain is built from TRBV4-2 and TRBJ2-1; 10 bases are a match to TRBD2. CDR1 is LGHNA, CDR2 YNFKEQ, per germline. V shed 4 bases, J shed 6 bases, and the junction held 9 bases outside the gene matches. CDR3 length equals 16 residues. The CDR3 DNA reads TGTGCCAGCAGCCTTGTAGCGGGGGGTCTTACCAATGAGCAGTTCTTC. It codes for CASSLVAGGLTNEQFF.

The DNA for the CDR3 is TGTGCCAGCAGCGGCGGGTCGGAAGAGACCCAGTACTTC. Protein sequence: CASSGGSEETQYF. The V and J genes are TRBV7-2 and TRBJ2-5; tentatively, D is TRBD2 (5 bases). The V end lost 5 bases, the J end lost 3 bases, and 10 bases lay between the germline ends. The CDR3 sequence is 13 residues long. The germline gives CDR1 SGHTA, CDR2 FQGNSA.

The chain carries TRBV7-2 and TRBJ2-7, with 7 bases fitting TRBD1. The V segment lost 8 bases and the J segment 0 bases; nucleotides outside the gene matches: 4. Germline CDR1 SGHTA, CDR2 FQGNSA. The CDR3 totals 13 residues. CDR3 protein: CASLGQSSYEQYF. As DNA, the CDR3 is TGTGCCAGCTTGGGACAGAGCTCCTACGAGCAGTACTTC.

The chain uses TRBV4-3 and TRBJ1-1; tentatively, D is TRBD1 (6 bases). The CDR3 length is 15 residues. The germline CDR1 and CDR2 sequences are LGHNA and YSLEER. Trimming stripped 0 bases from V and 0 bases from J, with 8 bases between. The CDR3 loop reads CASSQDGDMNTEAFF. The CDR3 nucleotides are TGCGCCAGCAGCCAAGATGGGGACATGAACACTGAAGCTTTCTTT.

The chain couples TRBV19 to TRBJ2-5, with D possibly TRBD1 on 6 matching bases. Germline CDR1 is LNHDA and CDR2 is SQIVND (reference sequence). Trimming cost V 2 bases and J 5 bases, with 15 bases left between them. This CDR3 has 15 residues. In DNA form, the CDR3 reads TGTGCCAGTAGTATATCCAGGGGTCCCCTGGAGACCCAGTACTTC. Protein sequence: CASSISRGPLETQYF. Drawing the rest from reference TRBV19 and TRBJ2-5, the complete variable domain is DGGITQSPKYLFRKEGQNVTLSCEQNLNHDAMYWYRQDPGQGLRLIYYSQIVNDFQKGDIAEGYSVSREKKESFPLTVTSAQKNPTAFYLCASSISRGPLETQYFGPGTRLLVL.

The rearrangement joins TRBV4-3 to TRBJ1-1, with no clear D. Germline V gene lookup returns CDR1 LGHNA and CDR2 YSLEER. The CDR3 consists of 15 residues. V was trimmed by 1 base and J by 1 base, leaving 10 bases between them. The CDR3 DNA follows: TGCGCCAGCAGCCAAGTAGCTCCTAAGAACACTGAAGCTTTCTTT. This sequence encodes CASSQVAPKNTEAFF.

This clone was seen a handful of times. J is TRBJ2-1 and V is TRBV30; the D gene is possibly TRBD1 (5 bases). Germline assignment: CDR1 GTSNPN and CDR2 SVGIG (reference sequence). Trimming took 0 bases from V and 8 from J, leaving 17 bases between them. This CDR3 contains 15 residues. The CDR3 sequence: CAWSVRGRVWHEQFF. DNA of the CDR3: TGTGCCTGGAGTGTACGAGGCAGGGTTTGGCATGAGCAGTTCTTC.

The chain joins TRBV6-6 to TRBJ2-3, with 7 bases matching TRBD2. V dropped 5 bases and J dropped 4; count of bases not matched to a gene: 3. The CDR3 has 13 amino acids. Per the germline V gene, CDR1 is MNHNY and CDR2 is SVGAGI (reference sequence). In nucleotides, the CDR3 is TGTGCCAGCAGTGGACTAGTGGCAGATACGCAGTATTTT. Translated, it gives CASSGLVADTQYF.

This clone was detected only a few times. V and J are TRBV7-8 and TRBJ2-7; no reliable D call. The length of the CDR3 is 14 residues. Trimming pared 2 bases from V and 5 bases from J, leaving 13 bases between. Germline values: CDR1 SGHVS, CDR2 FQNEAQ. CDR3: CASSLTDLLNEQYF. The CDR3 nucleotides read TGTGCCAGCAGCTTAACAGACCTCCTGAACGAGCAGTACTTC.

The J gene is TRBJ2-7, the V gene TRBV4-2; 9 bases line up with TRBD2. Germline V gene data show CDR1 as LGHNA and CDR2 as YNFKEQ. The junction had 9 bases not matched to a gene; V was cut back by 0 bases and J by 3 bases. The CDR3 covers 17 residues. As DNA, the CDR3 is TGTGCCAGCAGCCAAGATAGCGGGAGCCTCGGCCACTACGAGCAGTACTTC. Amino acid sequence: CASSQDSGSLGHYEQYF.

J is TRBJ2-2 and V is TRBV9; D may be TRBD1 (8 bases). V was trimmed by 4 bases and J by 6 bases, leaving 16 bases between them. The CDR3 loop spans 15 amino acids. Per the germline V gene, CDR1 is SGDLS and CDR2 is YYNGEE. CDR3 nucleotides: TGTGCCAGCAGCTTTGGACAGGGAGGGGCCGGGGAGCTGTTTTTT. It specifies CASSFGQGGAGELFF.

The rearrangement joins TRBV15 to TRBJ2-3, with 8 bases fitting TRBD1. Unmatched junction bases numbered 3, after V lost 0 bases and J lost 1 base. The germline V gene has CDR1 LNHNV and CDR2 YYDKDF (reference sequence). This CDR3 region has 16 residues. The CDR3 sequence: CATSREMTGGTDTQYF. CDR3 bases: TGTGCCACCAGCAGAGAAATGACAGGGGGCACAGATACGCAGTATTTT.

The chain recombines TRBV30 with TRBJ2-7; D call uncertain. The CDR3 is 18 amino acids. V was cut by 1 base and J by 4 bases, with 26 bases left in between. Germline assignment: CDR1 GTSNPN and CDR2 SVGIG (reference sequence). The CDR3, as DNA: TGTGCCTGGAGTGCTTTTAGTCCCACCGGAGACGGTGCTTACGAGCAGTACTTC. Translated: CAWSAFSPTGDGAYEQYF.

The chain uses TRBV27 and TRBJ2-5; TRBD2 matches 7 bases. With 6 bases clipped from V and 4 bases from J, the junction kept 8 bases outside the gene matches. This CDR3 comprises 14 residues. Germline V gene data show CDR1 as MNHEY and CDR2 as SMNVEV (reference sequence). CDR3 sequence (DNA): TGTGCCAGCAGGGAGGGGAGGGGTGGAGAGACCCAGTACTTC. It is translated as CASREGRGGETQYF.

V gene TRBV27 combines with J gene TRBJ2-7; maybe TRBD2 (5 bases). CDR3 length equals 13 residues. The V and J ends lost 3 bases and 3 bases respectively, with 9 bases between them. In germline, CDR1 is MNHEY, CDR2 SMNVEV (reference sequence). CDR3 bases: TGTGCCAGCAGTTTGGGAGAGATCTACGAGCAGTACTTC. This translates into CASSLGEIYEQYF.